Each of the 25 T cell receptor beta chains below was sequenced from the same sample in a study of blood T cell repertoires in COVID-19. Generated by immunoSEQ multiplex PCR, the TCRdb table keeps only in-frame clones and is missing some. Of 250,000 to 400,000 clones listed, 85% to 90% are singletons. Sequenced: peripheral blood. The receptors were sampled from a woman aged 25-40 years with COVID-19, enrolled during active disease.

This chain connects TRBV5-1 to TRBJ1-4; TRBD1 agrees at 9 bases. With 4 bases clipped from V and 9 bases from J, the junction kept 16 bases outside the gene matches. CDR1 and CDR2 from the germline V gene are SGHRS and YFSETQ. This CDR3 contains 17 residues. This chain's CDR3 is CASSASIGTGSTKKLFF. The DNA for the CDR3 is TGCGCCAGCAGCGCATCCATCGGGACAGGGAGTACTAAAAAACTGTTTTTT.

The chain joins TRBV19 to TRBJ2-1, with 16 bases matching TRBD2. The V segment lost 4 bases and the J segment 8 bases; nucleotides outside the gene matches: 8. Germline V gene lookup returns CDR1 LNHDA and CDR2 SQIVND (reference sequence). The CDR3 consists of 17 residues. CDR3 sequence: CASSNPGLAGGYYEQFF. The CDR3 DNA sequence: TGTGCCAGTAGTAACCCGGGACTAGCGGGAGGGTACTATGAGCAGTTCTTC.

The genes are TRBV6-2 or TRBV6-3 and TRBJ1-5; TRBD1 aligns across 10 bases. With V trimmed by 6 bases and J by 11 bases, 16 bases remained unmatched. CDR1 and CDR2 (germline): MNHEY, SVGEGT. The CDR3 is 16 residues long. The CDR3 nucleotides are TGTGCCAGCAGCCACATCCAAGGACAGGGGGTTAAGGCCCAGCATTTT. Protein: CASSHIQGQGVKAQHF.

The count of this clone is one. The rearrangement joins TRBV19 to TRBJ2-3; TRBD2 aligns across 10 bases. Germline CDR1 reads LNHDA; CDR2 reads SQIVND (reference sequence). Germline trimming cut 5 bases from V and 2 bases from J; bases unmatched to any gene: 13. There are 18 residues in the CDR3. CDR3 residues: CASSGKGLAGALTDTQYF. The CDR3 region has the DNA TGTGCCAGTAGTGGAAAAGGGCTAGCGGGAGCGCTCACAGATACGCAGTATTTT.

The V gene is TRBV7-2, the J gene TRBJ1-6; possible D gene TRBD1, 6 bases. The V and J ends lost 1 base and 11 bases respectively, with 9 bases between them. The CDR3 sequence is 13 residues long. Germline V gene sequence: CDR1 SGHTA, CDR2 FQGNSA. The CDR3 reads CASSLDRDAPLHF. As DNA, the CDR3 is TGTGCCAGCAGCTTAGACAGGGATGCACCCCTCCACTTT. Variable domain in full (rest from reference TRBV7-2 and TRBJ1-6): GAGVSQSPSNKVTEKGKDVELRCDPISGHTALYWYRQSLGQGLEFLIYFQGNSAPDKSGLPSDRFSAERTGGSVSTLTIQRTQQEDSAVYLCASSLDRDAPLHFGNGTRLTVT.

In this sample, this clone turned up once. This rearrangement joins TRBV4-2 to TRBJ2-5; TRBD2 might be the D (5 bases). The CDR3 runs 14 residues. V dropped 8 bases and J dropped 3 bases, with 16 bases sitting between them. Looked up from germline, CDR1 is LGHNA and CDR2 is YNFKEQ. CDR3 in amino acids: CASSPGIREETQYF. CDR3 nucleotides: TGTGCCAGCTCTCCCGGGATACGAGAAGAGACCCAGTACTTC.

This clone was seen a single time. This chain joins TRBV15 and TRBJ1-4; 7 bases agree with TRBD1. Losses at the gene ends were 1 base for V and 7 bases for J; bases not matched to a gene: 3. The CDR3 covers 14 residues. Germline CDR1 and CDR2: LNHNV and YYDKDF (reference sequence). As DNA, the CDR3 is TGTGCCACCAGCAGAGGACAGGGCAGTGAAAAACTGTTTTTT. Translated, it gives CATSRGQGSEKLFF. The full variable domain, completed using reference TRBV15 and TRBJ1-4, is DAMVIQNPRYQVTQFGKPVTLSCSQTLNHNVMYWYQQKSSQAPKLLFHYYDKDFNNEADTPDNFQSRRPNTSFCFLDIRSPGLGDTAMYLCATSRGQGSEKLFFGSGTQLSVL.

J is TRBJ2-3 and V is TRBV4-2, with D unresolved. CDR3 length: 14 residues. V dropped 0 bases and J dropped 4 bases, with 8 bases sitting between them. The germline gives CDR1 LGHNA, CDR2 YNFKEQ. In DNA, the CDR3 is TGTGCCAGCAGCCAAGATCATGGCCCAGATACGCAGTATTTT. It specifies CASSQDHGPDTQYF.

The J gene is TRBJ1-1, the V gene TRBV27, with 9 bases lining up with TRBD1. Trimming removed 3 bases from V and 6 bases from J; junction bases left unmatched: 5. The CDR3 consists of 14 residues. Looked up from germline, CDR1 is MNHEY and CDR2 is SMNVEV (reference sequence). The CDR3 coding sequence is TGTGCCAGCAGTTTCCTGGACAGGGGCTCTGAAGCTTTCTTT. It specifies CASSFLDRGSEAFF.

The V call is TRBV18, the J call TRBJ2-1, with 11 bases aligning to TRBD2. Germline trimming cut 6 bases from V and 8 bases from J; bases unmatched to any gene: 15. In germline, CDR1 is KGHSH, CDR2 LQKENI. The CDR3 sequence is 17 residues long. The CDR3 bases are TGTGCCAGCTCGCCTACATTAGCGGGAGGGCCTACGTATGAGCAGTTCTTC. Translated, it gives CASSPTLAGGPTYEQFF.

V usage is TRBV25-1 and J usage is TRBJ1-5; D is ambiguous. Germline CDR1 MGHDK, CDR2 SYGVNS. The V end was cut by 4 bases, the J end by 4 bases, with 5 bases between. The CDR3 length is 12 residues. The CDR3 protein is CASSGQNQPQHF. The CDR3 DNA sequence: TGTGCCAGCAGTGGACAAAATCAGCCCCAGCATTTT.

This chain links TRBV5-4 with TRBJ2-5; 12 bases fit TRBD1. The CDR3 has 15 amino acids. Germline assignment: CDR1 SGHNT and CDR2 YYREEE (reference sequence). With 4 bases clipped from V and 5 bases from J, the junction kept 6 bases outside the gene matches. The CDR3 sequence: CASSMGQGAWETQYF. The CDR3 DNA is TGTGCCAGCAGCATGGGACAGGGGGCCTGGGAGACCCAGTACTTC.

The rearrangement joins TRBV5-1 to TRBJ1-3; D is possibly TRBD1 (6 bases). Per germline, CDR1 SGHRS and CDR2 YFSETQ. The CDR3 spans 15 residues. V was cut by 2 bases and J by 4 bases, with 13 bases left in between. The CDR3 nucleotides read TGCGCCAGCAGCTTAACACAGGGTGGCGGAAACACCATATATTTT. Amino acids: CASSLTQGGGNTIYF.

This CDR3 reads CASSPNEGSPLHF. The DNA of the CDR3 is TGTGCCAGCAGCCCAAACGAGGGTTCACCCCTCCACTTT. The chain uses TRBV6-4 and TRBJ1-6, with D unresolved. Per the germline V gene, CDR1 is MRHNA and CDR2 is SNTAGT. The CDR3 sequence is 13 residues long. The germline V and J ends were trimmed by 6 bases and 9 bases, with 12 bases remaining between them.

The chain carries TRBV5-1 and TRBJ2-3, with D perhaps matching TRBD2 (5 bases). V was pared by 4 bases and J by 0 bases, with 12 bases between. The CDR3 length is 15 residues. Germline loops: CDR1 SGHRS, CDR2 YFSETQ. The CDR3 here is CASSLGDPSTDTQYF. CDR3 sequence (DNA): TGCGCCAGCAGCCTCGGGGATCCTAGCACAGATACGCAGTATTTT. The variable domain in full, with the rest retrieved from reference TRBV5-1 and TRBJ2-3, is KAGVTQTPRYLIKTRGQQVTLSCSPISGHRSVSWYQQTPGQGLQFLFEYFSETQRNKGNFPGRFSGRQFSNSRSEMNVSTLELGDSALYLCASSLGDPSTDTQYFGPGTRLTVL.

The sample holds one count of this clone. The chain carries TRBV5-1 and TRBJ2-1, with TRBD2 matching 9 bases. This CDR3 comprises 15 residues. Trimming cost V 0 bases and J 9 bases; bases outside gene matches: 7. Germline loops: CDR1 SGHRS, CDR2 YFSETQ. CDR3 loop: CASSLEPSGKVEQFF. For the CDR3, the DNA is TGCGCCAGCAGCTTGGAGCCTAGCGGGAAGGTTGAGCAGTTCTTC.

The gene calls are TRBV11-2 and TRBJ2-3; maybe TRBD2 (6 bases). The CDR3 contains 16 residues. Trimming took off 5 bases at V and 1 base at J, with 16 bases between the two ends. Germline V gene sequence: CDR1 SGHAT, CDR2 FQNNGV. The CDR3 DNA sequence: TGTGCCAGCAGCCCGAGTGTGGGGGGACGCACAGATACGCAGTATTTT. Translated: CASSPSVGGRTDTQYF.

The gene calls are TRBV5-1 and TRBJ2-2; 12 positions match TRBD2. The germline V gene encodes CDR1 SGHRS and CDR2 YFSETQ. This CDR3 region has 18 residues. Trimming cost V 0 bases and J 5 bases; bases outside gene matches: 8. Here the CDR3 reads CASSLGLAGDTGTGELFF. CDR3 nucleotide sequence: TGCGCCAGCAGCTTGGGACTAGCGGGAGACACGGGGACCGGGGAGCTGTTTTTT.

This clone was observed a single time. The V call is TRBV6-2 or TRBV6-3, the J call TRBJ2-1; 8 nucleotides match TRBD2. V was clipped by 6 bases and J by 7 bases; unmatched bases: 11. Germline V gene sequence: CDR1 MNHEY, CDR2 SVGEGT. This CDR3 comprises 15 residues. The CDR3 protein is CASSLTSANQNEQFF. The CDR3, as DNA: TGTGCCAGCAGCCTGACTAGCGCCAACCAAAATGAGCAGTTCTTC.

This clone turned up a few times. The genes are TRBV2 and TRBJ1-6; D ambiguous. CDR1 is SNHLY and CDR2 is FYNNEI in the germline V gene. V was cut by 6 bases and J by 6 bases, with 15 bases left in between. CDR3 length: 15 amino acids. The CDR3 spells CASRNEGRGNSPLHF. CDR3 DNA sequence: TGTGCCAGCAGAAATGAAGGACGGGGTAATTCACCCCTCCACTTT.

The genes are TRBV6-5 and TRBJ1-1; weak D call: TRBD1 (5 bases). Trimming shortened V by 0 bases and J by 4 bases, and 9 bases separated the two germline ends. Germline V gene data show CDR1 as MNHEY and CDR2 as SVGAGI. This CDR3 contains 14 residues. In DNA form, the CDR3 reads TGTGCCAGCAGTTACTCGCCAGGGTCCACTGAAGCTTTCTTT. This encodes CASSYSPGSTEAFF.

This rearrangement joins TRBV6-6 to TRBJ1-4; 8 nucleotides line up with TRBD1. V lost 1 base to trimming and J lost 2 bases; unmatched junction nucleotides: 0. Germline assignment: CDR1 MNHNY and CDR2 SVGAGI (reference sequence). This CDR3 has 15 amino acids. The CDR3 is CASSYWTGTNEKLFF. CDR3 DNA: TGTGCCAGCAGTTACTGGACAGGGACTAATGAAAAACTGTTTTTT.

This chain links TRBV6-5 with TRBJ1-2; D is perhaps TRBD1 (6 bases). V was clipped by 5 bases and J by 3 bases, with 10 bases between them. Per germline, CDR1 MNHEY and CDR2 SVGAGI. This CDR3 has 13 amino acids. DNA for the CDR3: TGTGCCAGCAGTCGGACAGCGGACTATGGCTACACCTTC. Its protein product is CASSRTADYGYTF.

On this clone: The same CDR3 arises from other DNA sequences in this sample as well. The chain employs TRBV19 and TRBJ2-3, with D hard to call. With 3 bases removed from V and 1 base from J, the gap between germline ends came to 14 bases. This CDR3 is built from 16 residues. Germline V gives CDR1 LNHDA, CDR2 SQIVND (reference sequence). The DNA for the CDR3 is TGTGCCAGTAGTATTTTAGCTCCTCCTGGCACAGATACGCAGTATTTT. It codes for CASSILAPPGTDTQYF. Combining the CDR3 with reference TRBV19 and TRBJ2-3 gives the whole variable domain DGGITQSPKYLFRKEGQNVTLSCEQNLNHDAMYWYRQDPGQGLRLIYYSQIVNDFQKGDIAEGYSVSREKKESFPLTVTSAQKNPTAFYLCASSILAPPGTDTQYFGPGTRLTVL.

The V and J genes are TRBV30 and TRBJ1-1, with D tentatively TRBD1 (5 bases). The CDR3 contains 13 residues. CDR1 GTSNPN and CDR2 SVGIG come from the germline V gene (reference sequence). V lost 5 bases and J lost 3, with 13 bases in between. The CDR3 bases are TGTGCCTGGCAGTCACGGGGGGACACTGAAGCTTTCTTT. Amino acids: CAWQSRGDTEAFF.